This is a list of T cell receptor beta chains from one sample in a study of identical twins. TCRdb reprocessed the 5' RACE reads with MiXCR, giving one entry per CDR3 protein. The table includes some 570,000 distinct CDR3 sequences, approximately 20% detected once. These data were also reused for a study on yellow fever vaccine responses in identical twins.

Sequenced: CD4+ T cells sorted from blood. The source is a woman aged 18-29 years in good health. CDR3s include the opening cysteine and the closing phenylalanine or tryptophan. The D gene is left open where the match is weak. Rows give clone size only sometimes, using once, few, many, or a class for an expanded clone.

few - TRBJ1-1 TRBV20-1 CSARNPPVGLAFF TGCAGTGCTAGGAACCCTCCGGTGGGGTTAGCTTTCTTT
- TRBD2 TRBJ2-1 TRBV20-1 CSARDVAPSGYNEQFF TGCAGTGCTAGAGATGTCGCCCCTAGCGGTTACAATGAGCAGTTCTTC
few - TRBJ2-7 TRBV5-1 CASSLAAGVFGEQYF TGCGCCAGCAGCTTGGCGGCAGGGGTATTTGGCGAGCAGTACTTC
- - TRBJ2-1 TRBV20-1 CSARDGPYEQFF TGCAGTGCTAGAGATGGCCCGTATGAGCAGTTCTTC
few - TRBJ2-1 TRBV12-3/TRBV12-4 CASSPGTTRDEQFF TGTGCCAGCAGCCCTGGGACGACTAGGGATGAGCAGTTCTTC
few TRBD1 TRBJ2-7 TRBV5-1 CASSRDRGPSYEQYF TGCGCCAGCAGCCGAGACAGGGGTCCCTCCTACGAGCAGTACTTC
- - TRBJ2-2 TRBV3-1 CASSQVGLVAGELFF TGTGCCAGCAGCCAAGTAGGGCTTGTGGCCGGGGAGCTGTTTTTT
- - TRBJ1-1 TRBV5-1 CARWGRMNTEAFF TGCGCCAGGTGGGGACGGATGAACACTGAAGCTTTCTTT
- TRBD2 TRBJ2-1 TRBV20-1 CSTPSGGLSSYNEQFF TGCAGTACACCTAGCGGGGGTCTTAGCTCCTACAATGAGCAGTTCTTC
- - TRBJ2-1 TRBV11-3 CASSGGTDYNEQFF TGTGCCAGCAGCGGAGGGACGGATTACAATGAGCAGTTCTTC
- - TRBJ2-1 TRBV5-1 CASSLAPDEQFF TGCGCCAGCAGCTTGGCCCCTGATGAGCAGTTCTTC
- - TRBJ2-7 TRBV20-1 CSARATGRNTYEQYF TGCAGTGCTAGGGCCACCGGACGGAATACCTACGAGCAGTACTTC
- - TRBJ2-7 TRBV5-4 CASSSLGTHYEQYF TGTGCCAGCAGCTCGCTGGGGACCCACTACGAGCAGTACTTC
few - TRBJ2-7 TRBV20-1 CSARIQGASYEQYF TGCAGTGCTAGAATACAGGGAGCGTCCTACGAGCAGTACTTC
few - TRBJ2-1 TRBV20-1 CSAWGTHNEQFF TGCAGTGCCTGGGGGACCCACAATGAGCAGTTCTTC
- - TRBJ1-1 TRBV12-3/TRBV12-4 CASSWTGGGYTEAFF TGTGCCAGCAGTTGGACGGGAGGAGGGTACACTGAAGCTTTCTTT
many - TRBJ1-1 TRBV12-3/TRBV12-4 CASSLALRQAMNTEAFF TGTGCCAGCAGTTTAGCTTTGCGACAGGCCATGAACACTGAAGCTTTCTTT
- TRBD2 TRBJ2-2 TRBV5-4 CASSLLAGGSINTGELFF TGTGCCAGCAGCTTACTAGCGGGGGGCTCCATCAACACCGGGGAGCTGTTTTTT
- - TRBJ2-7 TRBV9 CASSPSSGLEQYF TGTGCCAGCAGCCCCTCCTCCGGGCTCGAGCAGTACTTC
- - TRBJ2-5 TRBV4-1 CASSQDRWAVRTQYF TGCGCCAGCAGCCAAGATCGGTGGGCAGTAAGGACCCAGTACTTC
- TRBD2 TRBJ2-7 TRBV12-3/TRBV12-4 CASTPGGGRYEQYF TGTGCCAGCACCCCCGGGGGGGGGCGGTACGAGCAGTACTTC
- TRBD2 TRBJ2-3 TRBV29-1 CSGNEAGAGDTQYF TGCAGCGGGAACGAAGCGGGGGCGGGAGATACGCAGTATTTT
- - TRBJ2-5 TRBV28 CASSRHDQETQYF TGTGCCAGCAGTAGACATGACCAAGAGACCCAGTACTTC
few TRBD1 TRBJ2-1 TRBV19 CASSAQVGGARNEQFF TGTGCCAGTAGTGCCCAGGTAGGGGGCGCTCGGAATGAGCAGTTCTTC
few - TRBJ1-2 TRBV7-9 CASSFQQSTYGYTF TGTGCCAGCAGCTTCCAGCAGTCTACCTATGGCTACACCTTC
- TRBD1 TRBJ2-1 TRBV6-6 CASRVTGSLVELF TGTGCCAGCAGGGTGACAGGGTCATTGGTAGAGCTCTTC
- TRBD2 TRBJ2-1 TRBV12-3/TRBV12-4 CASSFRGSPGTSGNEQFF TGTGCCAGCAGTTTTAGGGGGTCGCCCGGGACTAGCGGGAATGAGCAGTTCTTC
- - TRBJ1-5 TRBV9 CASGRDIQTNQPQHF TGTGCCAGCGGCCGGGACATTCAGACTAATCAGCCCCAGCATTTT
- TRBD1 TRBJ2-1 TRBV12-3/TRBV12-4 CASSSGTGLNRNEQFF TGTGCCAGCAGCTCCGGGACAGGCCTAAATCGGAATGAGCAGTTCTTC
- - TRBJ2-5 TRBV25-1 CASSNPGGETQYF TGTGCCAGCAGTAACCCTGGGGGAGAGACCCAGTACTTC
few - TRBJ2-5 TRBV5-1 CASSLMARVPGETQYF TGCGCCAGCAGCTTGATGGCCCGCGTCCCGGGAGAGACCCAGTACTTC
few - TRBJ2-3 TRBV6-5 CASSSDSRSTDTQYF TGTGCCAGCAGTTCGGACTCTCGGTCCACAGATACGCAGTATTTT
- - TRBJ2-1 TRBV9 CASSVEGSGEQFF TGTGCCAGCAGCGTAGAAGGTTCGGGGGAGCAGTTCTTC
- - TRBJ1-6 TRBV10-1 CASSVNNSPLHF TGCGCCAGCAGTGTGAACAATTCACCCCTCCACTTT
- - TRBJ1-2 TRBV10-3 CASMAGSIYGYTF TGTGCCTCCATGGCAGGGAGTATCTATGGCTACACCTTC
many - TRBJ1-5 TRBV5-6 CASSLAGSNQPQHF TGTGCCAGCAGCTTGGCGGGTAGCAATCAGCCCCAGCATTTT
few - TRBJ1-1 TRBV10-3 CAISDGQLNTEAFF TGTGCCATCAGTGATGGTCAGCTGAACACTGAAGCTTTCTTT
few - TRBJ1-1 TRBV4-2 CASSQHPQVVDTEAFF TGTGCCAGCAGCCAACACCCACAGGTTGTGGACACTGAAGCTTTCTTT
few - TRBJ2-2 TRBV3-1 CASSQDFRRKFF TGTGCCAGCAGCCAAGATTTTCGACGAAAGTTTTTT
few - TRBJ2-7 TRBV12-3/TRBV12-4 CASSRAVSDEQYF TGTGCCAGCAGTCGGGCTGTGTCCGACGAGCAGTACTTC
- - TRBJ2-7 TRBV20-1 CSAREGIWGSYEQYF TGCAGTGCTAGAGAGGGGATTTGGGGGTCCTACGAGCAGTACTTC
- - TRBJ1-1 TRBV12-3/TRBV12-4 CASSPEVGTLNTEAFF TGTGCCAGCAGTCCTGAAGTGGGGACACTCAACACTGAAGCTTTCTTT
- - TRBJ1-1 TRBV10-3 CAISESRGRPSTEAFF TGTGCCATCAGTGAATCGCGCGGCAGGCCCAGCACTGAAGCTTTCTTT
- - TRBJ2-5 TRBV4-1 CASSQDGRETQYF TGCGCCAGCAGCCAAGATGGGAGGGAGACCCAGTACTTC
- - TRBJ1-5 TRBV2 CASSEEPVSNQPQHF TGTGCCAGCTCTGAGGAACCCGTCAGCAATCAGCCCCAGCATTTT
few TRBD1 TRBJ1-2 TRBV6-1 CASSKLTGGSDGYTF TGTGCCAGCAGTAAACTCACAGGGGGGTCGGATGGCTACACCTTC
few TRBD2 TRBJ2-1 TRBV10-2 CASRTSGRLNEQFF TGCGCCAGCAGGACTAGCGGGAGATTAAATGAGCAGTTCTTC
few TRBD2 TRBJ2-1 TRBV10-3 CAISESWVAGGRGPNEQFF TGTGCCATCAGTGAGTCGTGGGTAGCGGGGGGACGCGGTCCCAATGAGCAGTTCTTC
few - TRBJ2-7 TRBV7-2 CASSSLALSSYEQYF TGTGCCAGCAGCTCTCTAGCCCTGAGCTCCTACGAGCAGTACTTC
- TRBD1 TRBJ2-1 TRBV12-3/TRBV12-4 CASNNDRAPNTEQFF TGTGCCAGCAATAATGACAGGGCCCCCAACACTGAGCAGTTCTTC
few - TRBJ2-5 TRBV29-1 CSVEWDYQETQYF TGCAGCGTTGAATGGGACTACCAAGAGACCCAGTACTTC
few - TRBJ1-3 TRBV5-1 CASSSSSAGNTIYF TGCGCCAGCAGCTCGTCGAGTGCGGGAAACACCATATATTTT
- TRBD2 TRBJ2-2 TRBV5-6 CASSHLTSEFANTGELFF TGTGCCAGCAGCCATTTGACTAGCGAGTTCGCGAACACCGGGGAGCTGTTTTTT
few - TRBJ2-2 TRBV25-1 CASSWGGTVNGELFF TGTGCCAGCAGTTGGGGCGGGACGGTAAACGGGGAGCTGTTTTTT
few - TRBJ2-6 TRBV7-9 CASGQPSGANVLTF TGTGCCAGCGGGCAACCCTCTGGGGCCAACGTCCTGACTTTC